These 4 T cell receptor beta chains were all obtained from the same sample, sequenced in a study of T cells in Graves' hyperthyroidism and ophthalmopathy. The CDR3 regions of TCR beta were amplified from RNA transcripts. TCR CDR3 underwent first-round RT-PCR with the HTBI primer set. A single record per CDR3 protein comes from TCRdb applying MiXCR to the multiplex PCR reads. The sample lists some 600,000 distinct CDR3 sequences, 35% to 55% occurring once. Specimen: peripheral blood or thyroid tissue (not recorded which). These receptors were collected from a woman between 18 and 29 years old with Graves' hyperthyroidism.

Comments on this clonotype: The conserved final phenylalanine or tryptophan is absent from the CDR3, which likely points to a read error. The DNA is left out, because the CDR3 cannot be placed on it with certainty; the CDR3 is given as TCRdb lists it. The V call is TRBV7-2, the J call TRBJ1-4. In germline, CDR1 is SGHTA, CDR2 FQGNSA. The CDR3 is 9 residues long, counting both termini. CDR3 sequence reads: CASSLREGD.

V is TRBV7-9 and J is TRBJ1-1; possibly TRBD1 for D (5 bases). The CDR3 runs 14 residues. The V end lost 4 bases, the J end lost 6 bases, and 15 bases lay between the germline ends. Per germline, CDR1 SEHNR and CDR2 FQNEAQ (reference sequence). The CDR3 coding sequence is TGTGCCAGCAGCTACAGGTCCCCCGGGGCTGAAGCTTTCTTT. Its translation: CASSYRSPGAEAFF.

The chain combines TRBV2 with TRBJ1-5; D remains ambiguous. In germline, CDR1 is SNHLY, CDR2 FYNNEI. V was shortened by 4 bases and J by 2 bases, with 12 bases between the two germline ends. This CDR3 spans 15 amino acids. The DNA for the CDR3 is TGTGCCAGCAGTGCTGCGTTATACGGCAATCAGCCCCAGCATTTT. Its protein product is CASSAALYGNQPQHF.

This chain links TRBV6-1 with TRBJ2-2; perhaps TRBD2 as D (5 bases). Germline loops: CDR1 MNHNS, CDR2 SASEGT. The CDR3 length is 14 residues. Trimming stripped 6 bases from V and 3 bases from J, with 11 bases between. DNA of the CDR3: TGTGCCAGCAGACCCGGACTCTACACCGGGGAGCTGTTTTTT. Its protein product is CASRPGLYTGELFF.